Below, 20 T cell receptor beta chains from the same sample are listed, as sequenced in a study of T cell responses to AZD1222 COVID-19 vaccine. The table came from immunoSEQ multiplex PCR; TCRdb's copy has only in-frame clones and leaves some out. Of about 92,000 clones in the sample, about nine tenths were seen once. The specimen comprised peripheral blood, sampled on day 0 of AZD1222 vaccination. The receptors stem from an adult in good health.

This chain uses TRBV9 with TRBJ1-2; D is uncertain. V was trimmed by 0 bases and J by 4 bases, leaving 10 bases between them. Germline lookup yields CDR1 SGDLS and CDR2 YYNGEE. This CDR3 spans 14 amino acids. DNA of the CDR3: TGTGCCAGCAGCGTAGACACGCCTCGCTATGGCTACACCTTC. Its protein product is CASSVDTPRYGYTF.

J is TRBJ2-7 and V is TRBV7-2; D is unclear. CDR3 length: 16 residues. The germline V gene encodes CDR1 SGHTA and CDR2 FQGNSA. Trimming cost V 5 bases and J 3 bases, with 20 bases left between them. The CDR3 DNA follows: TGTGCCAGCAGCCCCCCTCTGGATGGCCCCCACTACGAGCAGTACTTC. Encoded protein: CASSPPLDGPHYEQYF. The full variable domain, in which reference TRBV7-2 and TRBJ2-7 provide the parts outside the CDR3, is GAGVSQSPSNKVTEKGKDVELRCDPISGHTALYWYRQSLGQGLEFLIYFQGNSAPDKSGLPSDRFSAERTGGSVSTLTIQRTQQEDSAVYLCASSPPLDGPHYEQYFGPGTRLTVT.

The V gene is TRBV19, the J gene TRBJ1-2, with a tentative D call TRBD1 (6 bases). V was cut by 4 bases and J by 6 bases, with 12 bases left in between. Germline V gene sequence: CDR1 LNHDA, CDR2 SQIVND (reference sequence). The CDR3 sequence is 13 residues long. CDR3 region: CASSNRDRNGYTF. Written as DNA, the CDR3 is TGTGCCAGTAGTAACCGAGACAGGAATGGCTACACCTTC.

In its sample, this clone was seen once. V usage is TRBV28 and J usage is TRBJ2-3, with D tentatively TRBD1 (6 bases). The V gene lost 6 bases and the J gene lost 0 bases, with 10 bases spanning the gap. CDR1 and CDR2 (germline): MDHEN, SYDVKM. This CDR3 comprises 14 residues. The CDR3 loop is CASSLDRSTDTQYF. Written as DNA, the CDR3 is TGTGCCAGCAGCCTCGACAGGAGCACAGATACGCAGTATTTT.

DNA for the CDR3: TGTGCCAGCAGCTTAGTCACAGGGACAGGGGGTGAAAAACTGTTTTTT. It codes for CASSLVTGTGGEKLFF. This chain uses TRBV7-2 with TRBJ1-4; 11 nucleotides match TRBD1. Germline V gene sequence: CDR1 SGHTA, CDR2 FQGNSA. This CDR3 region has 16 residues. J gave up 7 bases and V 1 base, and 5 bases lay outside the gene matches.

V usage is TRBV18 and J usage is TRBJ2-1, with 8 bases aligning to TRBD2. CDR1 is KGHSH and CDR2 is LQKENI in the germline V gene. CDR3 length equals 17 residues. The J segment lost 3 bases and the V segment lost 0 bases, leaving 7 bases of the junction unmatched. The CDR3, as DNA: TGTGCCAGCTCACCACCGGGAGCGGGGGACTTCTACAATGAGCAGTTCTTC. It is translated as CASSPPGAGDFYNEQFF.

The chain recombines TRBV21-1 with TRBJ2-1; the table calls TRBD2, which could not be checked here. TRBV21-1 has pseudogene status. CDR3 size: 12 residues. This chain's CDR3 is CASSTIWSEQFF. CDR3 sequence (DNA): TGTGCCAGCAGCACCATCTGGAGTGAGCAGTTCTTC.

The J gene is TRBJ1-1, the V gene TRBV19, with no clear D. From germline, CDR1 is LNHDA and CDR2 SQIVND (reference sequence). Trimming pared 9 bases from V and 0 bases from J, leaving 5 bases between. The CDR3 runs 11 residues. The CDR3 DNA reads TGTGCCAGCTACTTGAACACTGAAGCTTTCTTT. Translated: CASYLNTEAFF.

V usage is TRBV11-2 and J usage is TRBJ2-7; 9 bases match TRBD1. This CDR3 spans 16 amino acids. Germline V CDR1 and CDR2: SGHAT, FQNNGV. V dropped 5 bases and J dropped 7; count of bases not matched to a gene: 15. The CDR3 is CASSGYVGQGPPEQYF. The DNA for the CDR3 is TGTGCCAGCAGCGGATATGTGGGACAGGGACCTCCGGAGCAGTACTTC.

This clone has only a few counts. This chain joins TRBV2 and TRBJ1-5; D uncertain. The germline V and J ends were trimmed by 3 bases and 6 bases, with 9 bases remaining between them. From germline, CDR1 is SNHLY and CDR2 FYNNEI. The length of the CDR3 is 13 residues. CDR3 in DNA: TGTGCCAGCAGTGAGGTAGAGGGTCAGCCCCAGCATTTT. Residues: CASSEVEGQPQHF. Filled out from reference TRBV2 and TRBJ1-5, the complete variable domain reads EPEVTQTPSHQVTQMGQEVILRCVPISNHLYFYWYRQILGQKVEFLVSFYNNEISEKSEIFDDQFSVERPDGSNFTLKIRSTKLEDSAMYFCASSEVEGQPQHFGDGTRLSIL.

In DNA form, the CDR3 reads TGTGCCAGCAGTTTAGGGGGAAGGACTGAAGCTTTCTTT. It is translated as CASSLGGRTEAFF. This chain links TRBV12-3 or TRBV12-4 with TRBJ1-1, with D uncertain. V lost 1 base and J 5 bases, leaving 8 bases between the germline ends. CDR3 length: 13 amino acids.

This rearrangement joins TRBV10-3 to TRBJ2-7; TRBD1 agrees at 9 bases. CDR1 is ENHRY and CDR2 is SYGVKD in the germline V gene. The J segment lost 5 bases and the V segment lost 10 bases, leaving 12 bases of the junction unmatched. CDR3 length equals 14 residues. CDR3 nucleotides: TGTGCCACGCATAGGACAGGGGCAGTAAACGAGCAGTACTTC. Translated: CATHRTGAVNEQYF.

J is TRBJ2-1 and V is TRBV5-4; 10 bases map to TRBD2. After removal of 4 bases from V and 7 bases from J, the junction contained 5 bases not matched to a gene. This CDR3 region has 14 residues. The germline gives CDR1 SGHNT, CDR2 YYREEE (reference sequence). DNA of the CDR3: TGTGCCAGCAGCCGAGCGGGAGGGTCAAATGAGCAGTTCTTC. Amino acids: CASSRAGGSNEQFF.

This chain joins TRBV3-1 (or the pseudogene TRBV3-2) and TRBJ2-5; 16 bases align to TRBD2. The CDR3 is 16 amino acids. With V trimmed by 4 bases and J by 2 bases, 1 base remained unmatched. CDR1 is LGHDT, CDR2 YNNKEL, per germline (reference sequence). The CDR3 region is CASSLGLAGGQETQYF. The DNA of the CDR3 is TGTGCCAGCAGCCTGGGACTAGCGGGAGGGCAAGAGACCCAGTACTTC.

This rearrangement joins TRBV18 to TRBJ2-2; TRBD2 might be the D (6 bases). V was cut by 3 bases and J by 0 bases, with 11 bases left in between. Germline V lookup: CDR1 KGHSH, CDR2 LQKENI. This CDR3 contains 16 residues. This chain's CDR3 is CASSPQWGANTGELFF. In DNA form, the CDR3 reads TGTGCCAGCTCACCCCAGTGGGGGGCGAACACCGGGGAGCTGTTTTTT.

CDR3 protein: CASSESEGANYGYTF. DNA of the CDR3: TGTGCCAGCAGTGAAAGTGAGGGGGCAAACTATGGCTACACCTTC. The chain joins TRBV6-4 to TRBJ1-2; TRBD1 matches at 7 bases. Germline CDR1 MRHNA, CDR2 SNTAGT. The V segment lost 3 bases and the J segment 2 bases; nucleotides outside the gene matches: 6. This CDR3 spans 15 amino acids.

V and J are TRBV21-1 and TRBJ1-1. TRBV21-1 is deemed a pseudogene. There are 15 residues in the CDR3. The CDR3 sequence: CASSKMRNLNTEAFF. As DNA, the CDR3 is TGTGCCAGCAGCAAGATGAGGAACTTGAACACTGAAGCTTTCTTT.

The chain uses TRBV28 and TRBJ1-2, with D unclear. The CDR3 extends over 13 amino acids. Germline V CDR1 and CDR2: MDHEN, SYDVKM. Trimming shortened V by 7 bases and J by 4 bases, and 13 bases separated the two germline ends. CDR3 residues: CASTDQAGYGYTF. In DNA, the CDR3 is TGTGCCAGCACCGATCAGGCGGGCTATGGCTACACCTTC.

The V gene is TRBV3-1 (or the pseudogene TRBV3-2), the J gene TRBJ1-6, with 7 bases identical to TRBD1. This CDR3 comprises 14 residues. Losses at the gene ends were 6 bases for V and 6 bases for J; bases not matched to a gene: 5. Per germline, CDR1 LGHDT and CDR2 YNNKEL (reference sequence). The CDR3 coding sequence is TGTGCCAGCAGAGTGACAGGGTCTAATTCACCCCTCCACTTT. Translating it yields CASRVTGSNSPLHF.

The V call is TRBV19, the J call TRBJ1-5; D ambiguous. The CDR3 has 15 residues. Germline lookup yields CDR1 LNHDA and CDR2 SQIVND (reference sequence). V was shortened by 0 bases and J by 6 bases, with 12 bases between the two germline ends. For the CDR3, the DNA is TGTGCCAGTAGTATAGAGAGGAGGAGGGCTCAGCCCCAGCATTTT. This codes for CASSIERRRAQPQHF.